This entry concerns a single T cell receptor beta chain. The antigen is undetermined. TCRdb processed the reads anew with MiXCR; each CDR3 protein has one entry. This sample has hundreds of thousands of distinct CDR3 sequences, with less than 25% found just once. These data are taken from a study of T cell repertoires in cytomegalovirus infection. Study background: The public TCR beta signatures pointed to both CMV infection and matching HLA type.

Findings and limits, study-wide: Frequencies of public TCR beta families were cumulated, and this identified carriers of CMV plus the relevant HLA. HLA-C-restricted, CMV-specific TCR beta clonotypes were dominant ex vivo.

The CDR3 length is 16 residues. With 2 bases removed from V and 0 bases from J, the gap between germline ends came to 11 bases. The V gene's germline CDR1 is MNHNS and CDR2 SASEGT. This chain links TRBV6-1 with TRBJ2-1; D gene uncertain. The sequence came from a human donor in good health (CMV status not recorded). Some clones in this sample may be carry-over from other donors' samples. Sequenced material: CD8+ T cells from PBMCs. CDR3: CASSESHRSSYNEQFF. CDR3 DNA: TGTGCCAGCAGTGAATCCCACCGGAGCTCCTACAATGAGCAGTTCTTC.